A selection of T cell receptor beta chains follows, all from one sample in a study of CD8 T cells in ankylosing spondylitis. TCRdb processed the 5' RACE reads anew with MiXCR; each CDR3 protein has one entry. The table shows some 400,000 distinct CDR3 sequences, with approximately 20% occurring only once. The material sequenced was blood, either unsorted or a sorted T cell fraction (not recorded which). The receptors shown here come from a male donor with ankylosing spondylitis. Both conserved end residues are part of each CDR3. The D gene is left open where the match is weak. Some rows mark clone size as missing; the rest say once, few, many or name a class of expanded clone.

size	length	V	D	J	CDR3	DNA
few	13	TRBV5-1	NA	TRBJ2-3	CASSFDRTDTQYF	TGCGCCAGCAGCTTCGACCGCACAGATACGCAGTATTTT
NA	14	TRBV29-1	NA	TRBJ2-1	CSVTGTPSYNEQFF	TGCAGCGTTACCGGGACACCCTCGTACAATGAGCAGTTCTTC
NA	11	TRBV5-5	TRBD1	TRBJ1-1	CASRGDSEAFF	TGTGCCAGCAGGGGGGACAGTGAAGCTTTCTTT
once	14	TRBV5-1	NA	TRBJ2-3	CASSLFLAADTQYF	TGCGCCAGCAGCTTGTTTCTAGCTGCAGATACGCAGTATTTT
once	17	TRBV15	TRBD2	TRBJ2-5	CATGKFGLAGGGETQYF	TGTGCCACCGGAAAGTTTGGACTAGCGGGAGGTGGGGAGACCCAGTACTTC
many	14	TRBV5-1	NA	TRBJ2-1	CASSAGGPYNEQFF	TGCGCCAGCAGTGCCGGGGGCCCCTACAATGAGCAGTTCTTC
few	15	TRBV18	NA	TRBJ2-2	CASSPLRDTTGELFF	TGTGCCAGCTCACCGCTCCGGGACACCACCGGGGAGCTGTTTTTT
NA	14	TRBV27	NA	TRBJ2-1	CASFTASSYNEQFF	TGTGCCAGCTTTACAGCGAGCTCCTACAATGAGCAGTTCTTC
NA	15	TRBV7-7	TRBD2	TRBJ2-1	CASSSGTRPRNEQFF	TGTGCCAGCAGCTCCGGGACTAGGCCCCGCAATGAGCAGTTCTTC
NA	15	TRBV7-3	NA	TRBJ2-2	CASSLGASMTGELFF	TGTGCCAGCAGCCTCGGGGCCTCAATGACCGGGGAGCTGTTTTTT
NA	13	TRBV6-2/TRBV6-3	NA	TRBJ1-5	CASSRNLHQPQHF	TGTGCCAGCAGTCGAAATTTGCATCAGCCCCAGCATTTT
NA	16	TRBV3-1	NA	TRBJ2-1	CASSQDGLDYYNEQFF	TGTGCCAGCAGCCAAGACGGGCTAGACTACTACAATGAGCAGTTCTTC
many	15	TRBV4-2	NA	TRBJ2-1	CASSQGGNSYNEQFF	TGTGCCAGCAGCCAAGGAGGGAACTCCTACAATGAGCAGTTCTTC
NA	16	TRBV4-2	NA	TRBJ1-4	CASSQEGGPQGYKLFF	TGTGCCAGCAGCCAGGAAGGAGGACCCCAGGGGTATAAACTGTTTTTT
NA	14	TRBV3-1	TRBD1	TRBJ2-2	CASSQATGIGELFF	TGTGCCAGCAGCCAAGCGACAGGGATCGGGGAGCTGTTTTTT
few	16	TRBV28	NA	TRBJ2-7	CASSLTPGRGRNEQYF	TGTGCCAGCAGTCTAACCCCGGGGAGGGGGAGGAACGAGCAGTACTTC
NA	14	TRBV6-1	NA	TRBJ2-7	CASSQTRNSYEQYF	TGTGCCAGCTCACAGACCCGAAACAGCTACGAGCAGTACTTC
many	11	TRBV7-2	NA	TRBJ2-2	CASSLVGELFF	TGTGCCAGCAGCTTAGTAGGGGAGCTGTTTTTT
few	14	TRBV6-2/TRBV6-3	NA	TRBJ2-5	CASSSNRAGKTQYF	TGTGCCAGCAGTTCCAACAGGGCCGGGAAGACCCAGTACTTC
NA	15	TRBV21-1	NA	TRBJ2-5	CASSKGGGSGETQYF	TGTGCCAGCAGCAAAGGGGGTGGTAGCGGAGAGACCCAGTACTTC
few	15	TRBV6-1	NA	TRBJ1-5	CASMLRHQGNQPQHF	TGTGCCAGCATGCTGCGCCATCAAGGGAATCAGCCCCAGCATTTT
NA	15	TRBV2	TRBD2	TRBJ2-1	CASTQGTSGRYEQFF	TGTGCCAGCACCCAGGGGACTAGCGGGAGGTATGAGCAGTTCTTC
NA	14	TRBV6-1	NA	TRBJ2-2	CASTPHGDTGELFF	TGTGCCAGCACCCCACATGGTGACACCGGGGAGCTGTTTTTT
NA	14	TRBV6-1	TRBD2	TRBJ2-3	CASTAAGSTDTQYF	TGTGCCAGCACGGCAGCGGGGAGCACAGATACGCAGTATTTT